This T cell receptor (beta chain) was sequenced for a study of shared clonotypes between healthy human individuals. Across the study: Ranging from 18 to 49 in age, donors were a couple of women and a few men.

The CDR3 is 16 residues long. CDR1 and CDR2 from the germline V gene are WNHNN and SYGVQD (reference sequence). Trimming cost V 8 bases and J 0 bases; bases outside gene matches: 9. Method: immunoSEQ multiplex PCR; TCRdb's copy keeps in-frame clones and lacks some. The sample holds about 2.4 million clones, roughly nine tenths seen once. What was sequenced was naive CD4+ T cells sorted from blood. Subset reported: CD45RA+ positively selected. The TCR sequence derives from a young man in good health. V usage is TRBV10-1 and J usage is TRBJ2-3, with 9 bases lining up with TRBD2. The CDR3 DNA sequence: TGCGCCAGCGGGCGGGGGGGACTCCATAGCACAGATACGCAGTATTTT. Amino acid sequence: CASGRGGLHSTDTQYF.